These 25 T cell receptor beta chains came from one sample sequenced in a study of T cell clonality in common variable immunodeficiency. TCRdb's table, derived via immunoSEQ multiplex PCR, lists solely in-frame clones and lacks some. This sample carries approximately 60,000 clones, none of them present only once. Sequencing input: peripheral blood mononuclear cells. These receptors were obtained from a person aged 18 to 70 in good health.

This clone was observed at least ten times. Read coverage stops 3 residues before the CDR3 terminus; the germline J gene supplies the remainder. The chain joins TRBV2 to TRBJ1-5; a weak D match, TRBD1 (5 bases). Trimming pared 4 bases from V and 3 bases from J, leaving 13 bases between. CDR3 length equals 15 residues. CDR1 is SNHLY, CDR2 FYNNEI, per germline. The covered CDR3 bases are TGTGCCAGCAGTGTGGGGGGAGGTTTCAATCAGCCC. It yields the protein CASSVGGGFNQP. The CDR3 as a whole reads CASSVGGGFNQPQHF.

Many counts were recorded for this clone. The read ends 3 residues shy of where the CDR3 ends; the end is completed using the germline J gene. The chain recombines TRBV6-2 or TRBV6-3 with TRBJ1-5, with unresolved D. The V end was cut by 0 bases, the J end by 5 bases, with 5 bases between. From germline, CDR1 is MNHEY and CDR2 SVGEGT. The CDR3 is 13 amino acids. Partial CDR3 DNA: TGTGCCAGCAGTTACTCGGCACATCAGCCC. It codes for CASSYSAHQP. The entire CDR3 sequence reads CASSYSAHQPQHF.

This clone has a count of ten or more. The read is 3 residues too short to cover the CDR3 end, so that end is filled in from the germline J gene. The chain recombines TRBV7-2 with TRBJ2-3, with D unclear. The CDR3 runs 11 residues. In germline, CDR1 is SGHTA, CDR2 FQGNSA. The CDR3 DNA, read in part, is TGTGCCAGCAGCTTACTAGAGACG. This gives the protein CASSLLET. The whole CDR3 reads CASSLLETQYF. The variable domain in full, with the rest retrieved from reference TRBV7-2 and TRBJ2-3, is GAGVSQSPSNKVTEKGKDVELRCDPISGHTALYWYRQSLGQGLEFLIYFQGNSAPDKSGLPSDRFSAERTGGSVSTLTIQRTQQEDSAVYLCASSLLETQYFGPGTRLTVL.

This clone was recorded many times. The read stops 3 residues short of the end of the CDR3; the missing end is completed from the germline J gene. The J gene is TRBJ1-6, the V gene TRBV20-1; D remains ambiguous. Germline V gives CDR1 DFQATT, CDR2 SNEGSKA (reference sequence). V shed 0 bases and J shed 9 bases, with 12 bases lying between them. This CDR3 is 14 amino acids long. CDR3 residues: CSAREGLKSSPLHF. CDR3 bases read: TGCAGTGCTAGAGAAGGTCTGAAAAGTTCACCC.

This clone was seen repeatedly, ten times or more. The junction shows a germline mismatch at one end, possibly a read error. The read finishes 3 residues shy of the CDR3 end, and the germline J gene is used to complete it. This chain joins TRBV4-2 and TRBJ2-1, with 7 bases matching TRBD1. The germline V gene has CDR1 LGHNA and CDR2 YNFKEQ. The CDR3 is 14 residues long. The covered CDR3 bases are TGCGCCAGCAGCCCTGGGACAGCACACAATGAG. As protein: CASSPGTAHNE. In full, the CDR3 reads CASSPGTAHNEQFF.

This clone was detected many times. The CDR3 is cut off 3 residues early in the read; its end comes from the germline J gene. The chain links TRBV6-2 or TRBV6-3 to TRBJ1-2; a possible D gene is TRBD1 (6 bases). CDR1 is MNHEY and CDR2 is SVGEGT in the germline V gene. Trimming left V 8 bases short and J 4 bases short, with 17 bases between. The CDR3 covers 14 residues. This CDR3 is CASGDTARFYGYTF. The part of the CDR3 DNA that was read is TGTGCCAGCGGGGACACCGCGAGATTCTATGGC.

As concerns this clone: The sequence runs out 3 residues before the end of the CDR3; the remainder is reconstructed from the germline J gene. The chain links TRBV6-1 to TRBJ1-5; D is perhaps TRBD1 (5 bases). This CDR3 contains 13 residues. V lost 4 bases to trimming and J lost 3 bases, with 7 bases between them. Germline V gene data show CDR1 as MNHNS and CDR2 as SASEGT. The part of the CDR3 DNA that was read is TGTGCCAGCAGTGCCGGACACAATCAGCCC. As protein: CASSAGHNQP. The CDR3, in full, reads CASSAGHNQPQHF.

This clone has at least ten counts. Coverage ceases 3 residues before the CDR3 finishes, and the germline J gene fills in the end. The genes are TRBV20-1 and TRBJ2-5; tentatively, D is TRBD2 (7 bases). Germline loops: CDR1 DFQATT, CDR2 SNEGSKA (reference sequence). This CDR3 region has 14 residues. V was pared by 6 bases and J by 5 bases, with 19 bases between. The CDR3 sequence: CSASPGGDLETQYF. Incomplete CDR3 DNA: TGCAGTGCAAGCCCGGGGGGCGATTTGGAGACC.

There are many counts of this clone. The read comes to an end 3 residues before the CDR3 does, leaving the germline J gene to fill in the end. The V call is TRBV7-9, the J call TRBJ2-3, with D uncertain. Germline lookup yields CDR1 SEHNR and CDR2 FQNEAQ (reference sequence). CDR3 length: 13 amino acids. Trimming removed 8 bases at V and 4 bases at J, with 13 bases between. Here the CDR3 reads CASLAAVADTQYF. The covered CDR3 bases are TGTGCCAGCCTGGCGGCGGTTGCAGATACG.

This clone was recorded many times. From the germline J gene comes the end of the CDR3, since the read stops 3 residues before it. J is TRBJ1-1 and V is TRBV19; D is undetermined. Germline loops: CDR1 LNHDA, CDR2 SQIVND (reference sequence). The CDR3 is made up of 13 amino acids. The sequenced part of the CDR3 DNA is TGTGCCAGTAGCCTTAGTCCCCGGGGAGAA. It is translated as CASSLSPRGE. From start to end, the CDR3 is CASSLSPRGEAFF.

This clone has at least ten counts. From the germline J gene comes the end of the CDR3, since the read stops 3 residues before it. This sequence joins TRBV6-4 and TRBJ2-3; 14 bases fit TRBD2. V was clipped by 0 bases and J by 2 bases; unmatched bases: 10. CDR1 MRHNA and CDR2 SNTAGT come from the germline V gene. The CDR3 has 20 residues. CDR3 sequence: CASSDSGTSGRGALTDTQYF. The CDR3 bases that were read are TGTGCCAGCAGTGACTCCGGGACTAGCGGGAGAGGGGCCCTCACAGATACG.

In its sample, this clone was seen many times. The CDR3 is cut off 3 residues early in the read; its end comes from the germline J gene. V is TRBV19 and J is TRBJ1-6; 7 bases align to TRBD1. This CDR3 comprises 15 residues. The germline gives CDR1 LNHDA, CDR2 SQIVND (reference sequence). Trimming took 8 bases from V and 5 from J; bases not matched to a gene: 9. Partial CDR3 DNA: TGTGCCAGTCGAAAACGGACAGGCGATAATTCACCC. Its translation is CASRKRTGDNSP. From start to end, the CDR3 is CASRKRTGDNSPLHF.

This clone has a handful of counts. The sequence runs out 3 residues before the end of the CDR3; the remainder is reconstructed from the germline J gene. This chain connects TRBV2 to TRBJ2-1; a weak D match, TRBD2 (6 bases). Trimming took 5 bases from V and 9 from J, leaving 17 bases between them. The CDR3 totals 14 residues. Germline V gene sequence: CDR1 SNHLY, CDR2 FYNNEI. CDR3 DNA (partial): TGTGCCAGCAGTTATAGGGGAGGAAGTGTTGAG. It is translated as CASSYRGGSVE. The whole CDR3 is CASSYRGGSVEQFF. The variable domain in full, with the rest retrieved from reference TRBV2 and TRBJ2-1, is EPEVTQTPSHQVTQMGQEVILRCVPISNHLYFYWYRQILGQKVEFLVSFYNNEISEKSEIFDDQFSVERPDGSNFTLKIRSTKLEDSAMYFCASSYRGGSVEQFFGPGTRLTVL.

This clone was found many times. The covered CDR3 bases are TGTGCCAGCAGTTACAAGGGGCACGAG. It yields the protein CASSYKGHE. The full CDR3 reads CASSYKGHEQYF. V usage is TRBV6-2 or TRBV6-3 and J usage is TRBJ2-7, with a weak D call TRBD1 (5 bases). The read halts 3 residues ahead of the CDR3 end, with the missing end drawn from the germline J gene. Germline values: CDR1 MNHEY, CDR2 SVGEGT. V dropped 2 bases and J dropped 5 bases, with 7 bases sitting between them. The CDR3 consists of 12 residues.

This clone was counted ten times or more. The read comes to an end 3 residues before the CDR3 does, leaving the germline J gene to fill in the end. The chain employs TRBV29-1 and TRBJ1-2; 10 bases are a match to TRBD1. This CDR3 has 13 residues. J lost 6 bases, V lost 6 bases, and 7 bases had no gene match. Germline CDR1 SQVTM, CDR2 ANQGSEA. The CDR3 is CSVETGTGDGYTF. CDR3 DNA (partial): TGCAGCGTAGAGACCGGGACAGGGGATGGC.

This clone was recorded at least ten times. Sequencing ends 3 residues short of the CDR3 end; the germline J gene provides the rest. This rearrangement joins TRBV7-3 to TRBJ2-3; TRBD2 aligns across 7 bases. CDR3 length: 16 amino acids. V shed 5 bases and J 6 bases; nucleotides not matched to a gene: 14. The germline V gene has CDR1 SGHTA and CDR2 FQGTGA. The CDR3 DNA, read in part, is TGTGCCAGCAGCGAGGGGCCTAGCGGAGTAGGGGATACG. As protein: CASSEGPSGVGDT. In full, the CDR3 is CASSEGPSGVGDTQYF.

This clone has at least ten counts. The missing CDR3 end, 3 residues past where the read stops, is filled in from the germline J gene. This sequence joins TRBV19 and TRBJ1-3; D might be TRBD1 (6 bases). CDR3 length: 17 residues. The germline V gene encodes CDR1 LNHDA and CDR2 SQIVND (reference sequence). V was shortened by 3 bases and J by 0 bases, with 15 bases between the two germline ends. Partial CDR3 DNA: TGTGCCAGTAGTATGAAGGACAGACAACTCTCTGGAAACACC. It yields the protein CASSMKDRQLSGNT. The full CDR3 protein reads CASSMKDRQLSGNTIYF. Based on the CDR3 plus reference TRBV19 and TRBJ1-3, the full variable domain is DGGITQSPKYLFRKEGQNVTLSCEQNLNHDAMYWYRQDPGQGLRLIYYSQIVNDFQKGDIAEGYSVSREKKESFPLTVTSAQKNPTAFYLCASSMKDRQLSGNTIYFGEGSWLTVV.

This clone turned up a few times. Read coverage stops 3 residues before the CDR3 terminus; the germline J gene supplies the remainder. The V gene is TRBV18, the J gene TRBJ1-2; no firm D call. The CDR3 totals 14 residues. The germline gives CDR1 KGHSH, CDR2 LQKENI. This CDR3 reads CASSDRLAGEDYTF. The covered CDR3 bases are TGTGCCAGCTCGGATAGACTAGCGGGAGAGGAC.

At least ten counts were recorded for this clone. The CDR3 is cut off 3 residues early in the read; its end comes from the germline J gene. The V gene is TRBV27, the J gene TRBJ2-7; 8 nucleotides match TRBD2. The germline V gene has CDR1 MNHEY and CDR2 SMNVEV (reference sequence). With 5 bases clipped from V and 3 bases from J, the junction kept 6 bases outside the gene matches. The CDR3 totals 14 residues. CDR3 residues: CASSRLANNYEQYF. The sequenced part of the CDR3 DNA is TGTGCCAGCAGTCGACTAGCGAACAACTACGAG.

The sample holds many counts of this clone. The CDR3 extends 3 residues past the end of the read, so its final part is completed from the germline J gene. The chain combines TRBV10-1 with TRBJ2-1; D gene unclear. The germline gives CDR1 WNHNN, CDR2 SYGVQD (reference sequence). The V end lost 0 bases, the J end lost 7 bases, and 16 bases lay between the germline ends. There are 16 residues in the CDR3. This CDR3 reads CASSESILGNGNEQFF. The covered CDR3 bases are TGCGCCAGCAGTGAGTCGATCTTAGGTAACGGGAATGAG.

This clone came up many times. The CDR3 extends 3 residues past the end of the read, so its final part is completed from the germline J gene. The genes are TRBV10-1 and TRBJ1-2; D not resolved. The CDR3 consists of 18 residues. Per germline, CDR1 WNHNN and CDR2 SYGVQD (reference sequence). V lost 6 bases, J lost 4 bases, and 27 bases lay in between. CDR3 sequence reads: CASRPPGSFLGHFYGYTF. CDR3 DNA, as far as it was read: TGCGCCAGCAGGCCTCCGGGGTCCTTTCTTGGCCATTTCTATGGC.

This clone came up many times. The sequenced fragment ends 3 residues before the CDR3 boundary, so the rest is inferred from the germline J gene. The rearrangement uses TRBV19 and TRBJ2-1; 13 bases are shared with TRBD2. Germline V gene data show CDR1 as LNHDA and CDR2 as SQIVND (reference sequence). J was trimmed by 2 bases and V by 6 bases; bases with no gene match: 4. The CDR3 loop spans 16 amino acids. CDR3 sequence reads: CASSLGTSGTYNEQFF. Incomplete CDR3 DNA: TGTGCCAGTAGCCTTGGGACTAGCGGGACCTACAATGAG.

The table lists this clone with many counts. Partial CDR3 DNA: TGTGCCAGCGGGGGCACCAAAGAGACC. It is translated as CASGGTKET. The whole CDR3 protein reads CASGGTKETQYF. The rearrangement uses TRBV9 and TRBJ2-5; weak D call: TRBD1 (6 bases). The CDR3 goes on 3 residues after the read ends, and that part is filled in from the germline J gene. V lost 7 bases to trimming and J lost 3 bases, with 10 bases between them. CDR3 size: 12 residues. Germline V lookup: CDR1 SGDLS, CDR2 YYNGEE.

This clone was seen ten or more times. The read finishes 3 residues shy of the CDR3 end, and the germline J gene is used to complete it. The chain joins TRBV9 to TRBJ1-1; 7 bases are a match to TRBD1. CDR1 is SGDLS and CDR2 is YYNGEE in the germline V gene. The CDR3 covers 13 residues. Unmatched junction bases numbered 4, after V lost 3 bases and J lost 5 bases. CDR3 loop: CASSAQGRTEAFF. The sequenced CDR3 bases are TGTGCCAGCAGCGCACAGGGGCGTACTGAA.

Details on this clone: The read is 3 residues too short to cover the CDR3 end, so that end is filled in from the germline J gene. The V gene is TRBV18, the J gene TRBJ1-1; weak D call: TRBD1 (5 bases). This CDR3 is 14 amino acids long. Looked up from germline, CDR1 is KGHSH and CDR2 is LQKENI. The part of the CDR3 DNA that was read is TGTGCCAGCTCACCTCGGACGCAGGCAGGGGAA. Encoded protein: CASSPRTQAGE. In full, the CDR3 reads CASSPRTQAGEAFF.